Below, 32 T cell receptor beta chains from the same sample are listed, as sequenced in a study of T-cell reconstitution after alpha-beta-depleted transplantation in children. For TCRbeta, the library was prepared with unique molecular identifiers. MiXCR, applied by TCRdb to the PCR reads, yields one record per CDR3 protein. The data hold approximately 590,000 distinct CDR3 sequences, with roughly 10% observed a single time. The specimen comprised PBMCs from the stem cell graft donor, sampled from the stem cell graft. The source is a human donor who donated a stem cell graft to a child with acute myeloid leukemia.

Of note for this clonotype: A much larger clone sits a single nucleotide away, making a read error possible. The V and J genes are TRBV5-1 and TRBJ1-2, with D perhaps matching TRBD1 (5 bases). The germline V gene has CDR1 SGHRS and CDR2 YFSETQ. Trimming shortened V by 2 bases and J by 7 bases, and 12 bases separated the two germline ends. The CDR3 spans 13 residues. The chain's CDR3 is CASSLQDGRGYTF. CDR3 nucleotide sequence: TGCGCCAGCAGCTTACAGGATGGGCGTGGCTACACCTTC.

This clonotype was counted ten times or more. The rearrangement uses TRBV6-6 and TRBJ2-7; unclear D gene. The CDR3 runs to 12 residues. Looked up from germline, CDR1 is MNHNY and CDR2 is SVGAGI (reference sequence). V lost 6 bases, J lost 3 bases, and 9 bases lay in between. CDR3 coding DNA: TGTGCCAGCAGCTTTAGTAACTACGAGCAGTACTTC. This codes for CASSFSNYEQYF.

This clonotype was detected a few times. V and J are TRBV12-3 or TRBV12-4 and TRBJ2-7; 7 bases align to TRBD1. The CDR3 runs to 16 residues. Trimming took 6 bases from V and 2 from J; bases not matched to a gene: 13. The DNA of the CDR3 is TGTGCCAGCAGCCTCAGGGGGACCGGATTGACCTACGAGCAGTACTTC. It yields the protein CASSLRGTGLTYEQYF.

This clonotype was observed a few times. The chain links TRBV20-1 to TRBJ2-7; TRBD1 agrees at 9 bases. Germline CDR1 and CDR2: DFQATT and SNEGSKA (reference sequence). The CDR3 loop spans 13 amino acids. J was trimmed by 1 base and V by 6 bases; bases with no gene match: 4. As DNA, the CDR3 is TGCAGTGCCGGGACAGGGCTATCCTACGAGCAGTACTTC. The encoded protein is CSAGTGLSYEQYF.

The J gene is TRBJ2-5, the V gene TRBV7-2; weak D call: TRBD1 (5 bases). CDR3 length: 15 residues. The V gene lost 5 bases and the J gene lost 3 bases, with 16 bases spanning the gap. The germline CDR1 and CDR2 sequences are SGHTA and FQGNSA. The DNA for the CDR3 is TGTGCCAGCAGCAAAAGATGGGGCAGGGAAGAGACCCAGTACTTC. Its protein is CASSKRWGREETQYF.

Details on this clonotype: One end of the junction is discordant with germline, which a read error may explain. The chain is built from TRBV7-7 and TRBJ2-1; 9 nucleotides match TRBD2. This CDR3 has 16 amino acids. Germline CDR1 SSHAT, CDR2 FNYEAQ (reference sequence). DNA for the CDR3: TGTGCTAGCAGCTTAGGTGCGGCGGGAGGGCCTGGTGAGCAGTTCTTC. It is translated as CASSLGAAGGPGEQFF.

This clonotype was observed many times. The chain links TRBV6-5 to TRBJ2-1, with 10 bases fitting TRBD2. J was trimmed by 12 bases and V by 6 bases; bases with no gene match: 5. The CDR3 runs to 12 residues. Germline V CDR1 and CDR2: MNHEY, SVGAGI. The CDR3 spells CASSPIAGGQFF. The CDR3, as DNA: TGTGCCAGCAGCCCCATAGCGGGAGGGCAGTTCTTC.

Ten or more counts support this clonotype. The V and J genes are TRBV13 and TRBJ1-2, with 9 bases lining up with TRBD1. The CDR3 spans 14 residues. The germline V gene encodes CDR1 PRHDT and CDR2 FYEKMQ (reference sequence). V gave up 5 bases and J gave up 2 bases; unmatched junction bases: 3. The chain's CDR3 is CASSLGTGNYGYTF. Here the CDR3 DNA reads TGTGCCAGCAGCCTCGGGACAGGGAACTATGGCTACACCTTC. The full variable domain, completed using reference TRBV13 and TRBJ1-2, is AAGVIQSPRHLIKEKRETATLKCYPIPRHDTVYWYQQGPGQDPQFLISFYEKMQSDKGSIPDRFSAQQFSDYHSELNMSSLELGDSALYFCASSLGTGNYGYTFGSGTRLTVV.

This clonotype was seen just once. The chain has TRBV19 and TRBJ2-1; 14 nucleotides line up with TRBD2. J was trimmed by 12 bases and V by 10 bases; bases with no gene match: 8. Germline assignment: CDR1 LNHDA and CDR2 SQIVND (reference sequence). The length of the CDR3 is 13 residues. The CDR3 DNA follows: TGTGCCACCGGGACTAGCGGGAGTCCATGGCAGTTCTTC. Its translation: CATGTSGSPWQFF.

This clonotype was detected only a few times. The chain couples TRBV6-1 to TRBJ2-3; 8 positions match TRBD2. Germline CDR1 is MNHNS and CDR2 is SASEGT. The CDR3 has 18 residues. Germline trimming cut 6 bases from V and 0 bases from J; bases unmatched to any gene: 14. CDR3 DNA sequence: TGTGCCAGCAGCCCTAGAGCGGGAGTATATCGCAGCACAGATACGCAGTATTTT. Protein sequence: CASSPRAGVYRSTDTQYF.

This clonotype was recorded a few times. The genes are TRBV7-9 and TRBJ1-5, with 11 bases aligning to TRBD1. The CDR3 is made up of 15 amino acids. From germline, CDR1 is SEHNR and CDR2 FQNEAQ (reference sequence). V shed 3 bases, J shed 6 bases, and the junction held 4 bases outside the gene matches. The CDR3 protein is CASSFGQGASQPQHF. CDR3 coding DNA: TGTGCCAGCAGCTTCGGACAGGGGGCAAGTCAGCCCCAGCATTTT.

Ten or more counts support this clonotype. The gene calls are TRBV20-1 and TRBJ1-3; TRBD1 agrees at 8 bases. The CDR3 has 13 amino acids. The germline V gene has CDR1 DFQATT and CDR2 SNEGSKA (reference sequence). V lost 6 bases and J lost 6; bases outside the gene matches: 7. The CDR3 loop reads CSAPDRGENTIYF. CDR3 in DNA: TGCAGTGCCCCAGACAGGGGTGAAAACACCATATATTTT.

This chain links TRBV5-1 with TRBJ2-2, with D perhaps TRBD2 (5 bases). V lost 4 bases and J lost 6, with 19 bases in between. This CDR3 spans 16 amino acids. The germline V gene encodes CDR1 SGHRS and CDR2 YFSETQ. CDR3: CASSPNLKTGSGELFF. DNA for the CDR3: TGCGCCAGCAGCCCTAATCTCAAAACGGGGTCCGGGGAGCTGTTTTTT.

The V and J genes are TRBV15 and TRBJ2-7; D not certain. The V end was cut by 4 bases, the J end by 0 bases, with 10 bases between. CDR3 length: 14 residues. Germline CDR1 is LNHNV and CDR2 is YYDKDF (reference sequence). Written as DNA, the CDR3 is TGTGCCACCAGCATTGGGCCTCCCTCCTACGAGCAGTACTTC. Protein product: CATSIGPPSYEQYF.

This chain joins TRBV2 and TRBJ2-3; 7 positions agree with TRBD1. V gave up 6 bases and J gave up 5 bases; unmatched junction bases: 5. The CDR3 loop spans 13 amino acids. Germline CDR1 is SNHLY and CDR2 is FYNNEI. The CDR3 DNA reads TGTGCCAGCAGCTGGAACAGGGGAGATACGCAGTATTTT. This sequence encodes CASSWNRGDTQYF.

The chain carries TRBV25-1 and TRBJ1-6; D is possibly TRBD1 (6 bases). Germline CDR1 MGHDK, CDR2 SYGVNS. The CDR3 runs 15 residues. With 1 base removed from V and 5 bases from J, the gap between germline ends came to 9 bases. The CDR3 here is CASSEFTGNNSPLHF. CDR3 DNA sequence: TGTGCCAGCAGTGAATTTACAGGGAATAATTCACCCCTCCACTTT.

This clonotype occurred a few times. This sequence joins TRBV15 and TRBJ2-1; D uncertain. The germline CDR1 and CDR2 sequences are LNHNV and YYDKDF (reference sequence). The CDR3 contains 16 residues. With 3 bases removed from V and 2 bases from J, the gap between germline ends came to 14 bases. For the CDR3, the DNA is TGTGCCACCAGCAGGGGTGATAGGGTCACCTACAATGAGCAGTTCTTC. It specifies CATSRGDRVTYNEQFF.

V gene TRBV28 combines with J gene TRBJ2-1, with D uncertain. Germline CDR1 and CDR2: MDHEN and SYDVKM. The V and J ends lost 7 bases and 8 bases respectively, with 18 bases between them. This CDR3 is 14 amino acids long. The CDR3 region is CASMGREGMDEQFF. In DNA, the CDR3 is TGTGCCAGCATGGGAAGGGAAGGGATGGATGAGCAGTTCTTC.

This clonotype was observed a handful of times. This chain joins TRBV19 and TRBJ2-1, with 12 bases matching TRBD2. Trimming took 3 bases from V and 9 from J; bases not matched to a gene: 6. CDR1 and CDR2 (germline): LNHDA, SQIVND (reference sequence). The CDR3 sequence is 15 residues long. The CDR3 reads CASSIGASGRGEQFF. Written as DNA, the CDR3 is TGTGCCAGTAGTATTGGGGCTAGCGGGAGGGGTGAGCAGTTCTTC. Using reference TRBV19 and TRBJ2-1 for the parts outside the CDR3, the full variable domain is DGGITQSPKYLFRKEGQNVTLSCEQNLNHDAMYWYRQDPGQGLRLIYYSQIVNDFQKGDIAEGYSVSREKKESFPLTVTSAQKNPTAFYLCASSIGASGRGEQFFGPGTRLTVL.

This clonotype was recorded a few times. This sequence joins TRBV3-1 and TRBJ2-5; 8 bases align to TRBD2. CDR3 length: 19 residues. The germline CDR1 and CDR2 sequences are LGHDT and YNNKEL (reference sequence). The ends lost 0 bases at V and 5 bases at J; junction bases unmatched: 17. The CDR3 DNA reads TGTGCCAGCAGCCAAGAGGGAGTGGCAGGGACTAGAGCGGACGAGACCCAGTACTTC. Residues: CASSQEGVAGTRADETQYF.

In this sample, this clonotype turned up a few times. This sequence joins TRBV20-1 and TRBJ1-5, with 10 nucleotides matching TRBD1. The trim removed 2 bases at V and 4 bases at J, leaving 11 bases unmatched. This CDR3 has 17 residues. Germline lookup yields CDR1 DFQATT and CDR2 SNEGSKA (reference sequence). DNA for the CDR3: TGCAGTGCTAGAAGAGGGGGGGGACAGGGGATAAATCAGCCCCAGCATTTT. As protein: CSARRGGGQGINQPQHF.

This clonotype was detected a few times. The chain is built from TRBV7-2 and TRBJ2-5; D not resolved. The CDR3 is made up of 13 amino acids. Germline CDR1 and CDR2: SGHTA and FQGNSA. V was cut by 5 bases and J by 2 bases, with 9 bases left in between. The CDR3 sequence: CASSPSPQETQYF. DNA for the CDR3: TGTGCCAGCAGCCCTTCCCCGCAAGAGACCCAGTACTTC.

This clonotype has at least ten counts. The chain carries TRBV9 and TRBJ2-1, with TRBD2 matching over 9 bases. Germline V gene lookup returns CDR1 SGDLS and CDR2 YYNGEE. The V segment lost 0 bases and the J segment 6 bases; nucleotides outside the gene matches: 7. This CDR3 has 16 amino acids. As DNA, the CDR3 is TGTGCCAGCAGCGTAGGTAGGCGGGAGGGAACCAATGAGCAGTTCTTC. Its protein product is CASSVGRREGTNEQFF. The full variable domain, its missing parts supplied by reference TRBV9 and TRBJ2-1, is DSGVTQTPKHLITATGQRVTLRCSPRSGDLSVYWYQQSLDQGLQFLIQYYNGEERAKGNILERFSAQQFPDLHSELNLSSLELGDSALYFCASSVGRREGTNEQFFGPGTRLTVL.

The CDR3 DNA reads as TGTGCCAGCAGTTTAATGTACCGCCCCCACAATCAGCCCCAGCATTTT. It translates to CASSLMYRPHNQPQHF. The genes are TRBV12-3 or TRBV12-4 and TRBJ1-5; no firm D call. This CDR3 is 16 amino acids long. The V end was cut by 2 bases, the J end by 3 bases, with 14 bases between.

The chain links TRBV29-1 to TRBJ2-7, with D maybe TRBD1 (5 bases). The CDR3 loop spans 12 amino acids. Trimming stripped 3 bases from V and 6 bases from J, with 12 bases between. Germline V CDR1 and CDR2: SQVTM, ANQGSEA. CDR3 in DNA: TGCAGCGTTGACTCAGGGAATTTCGAGCAGTACTTC. Residues: CSVDSGNFEQYF.

This clonotype came up many times. V is TRBV27 and J is TRBJ1-4; 7 positions match TRBD1. Germline values: CDR1 MNHEY, CDR2 SMNVEV (reference sequence). The CDR3 is made up of 14 amino acids. V was pared by 6 bases and J by 8 bases, with 9 bases of the junction left unmatched. The CDR3 sequence: CASRQQGLKEKLFF. CDR3 nucleotides: TGTGCCAGCAGGCAACAGGGGCTTAAGGAAAAACTGTTTTTT.

The gene calls are TRBV3-1 and TRBJ2-7, with D perhaps being TRBD1 or TRBD2 (6 bases each). Trimming pared 1 base from V and 2 bases from J, leaving 21 bases between. Germline assignment: CDR1 LGHDT and CDR2 YNNKEL (reference sequence). This CDR3 is built from 18 residues. CDR3 bases: TGTGCCAGCAGCCAAGGGCCCCCCACAGGGAGGCGAACCTACGAGCAGTACTTC. This encodes CASSQGPPTGRRTYEQYF.

This clonotype showed up just a few times. The J gene is TRBJ2-4, the V gene TRBV5-1; D uncertain. V lost 4 bases and J lost 3, with 11 bases in between. This CDR3 region has 14 residues. The germline gives CDR1 SGHRS, CDR2 YFSETQ. CDR3 amino acids: CASSPPRDKNIQYF. The DNA of the CDR3 is TGCGCCAGCAGCCCGCCCCGCGACAAAAACATTCAGTACTTC.

This chain links TRBV7-8 with TRBJ2-1; 8 bases align to TRBD2. Looked up from germline, CDR1 is SGHVS and CDR2 is FQNEAQ. This CDR3 has 16 amino acids. V shed 1 base, J shed 6 bases, and the junction held 8 bases outside the gene matches. The CDR3 is CASSLGAGLVGNEQFF. In nucleotides, the CDR3 is TGTGCCAGCAGCTTAGGGGCGGGACTAGTCGGCAATGAGCAGTTCTTC.

This clonotype was observed many times. The rearrangement links TRBV12-3 or TRBV12-4 to TRBJ2-7, with TRBD1 identical over 8 bases. The CDR3 totals 13 residues. The junction had 10 bases not matched to a gene; V was cut back by 8 bases and J by 7 bases. The CDR3 protein is CASSVDRGMEQYF. CDR3 DNA sequence: TGTGCCAGCTCTGTTGACAGGGGCATGGAGCAGTACTTC.

This clonotype was detected ten times or more. The J gene is TRBJ2-3, the V gene TRBV20-1; 11 bases are shared with TRBD2. There are 16 residues in the CDR3. Germline CDR1 is DFQATT and CDR2 is SNEGSKA (reference sequence). The J segment lost 0 bases and the V segment lost 0 bases, leaving 2 bases of the junction unmatched. CDR3 in amino acids: CSARDSGRASTDTQYF. CDR3 nucleotide sequence: TGCAGTGCTAGAGATAGCGGGAGGGCTAGCACAGATACGCAGTATTTT.

At least ten counts were recorded for this clonotype. V gene TRBV4-2 combines with J gene TRBJ2-3; possible D gene TRBD2, 5 bases. The germline V and J ends were trimmed by 4 bases and 4 bases, with 15 bases remaining between them. The CDR3 consists of 15 residues. Germline V gene lookup returns CDR1 LGHNA and CDR2 YNFKEQ. The DNA of the CDR3 is TGTGCCAGCAGCCCGGGAAGTGGGTTTGCAGATACGCAGTATTTT. Its protein is CASSPGSGFADTQYF.